This TCR beta chain was sequenced in a study of T cells in Graves' hyperthyroidism and ophthalmopathy. Study-wide results and caveats: Through a model of 13 V-J features, ophthalmopathy was separated from stable hyperthyroidism.

The source material, RNA transcripts, was used to amplify TCR beta CDR3 regions. The HTBI primer set served for first-round RT-PCR of the TCR CDR3. TCRdb re-derived calls from the multiplex PCR reads in MiXCR, one entry per CDR3 protein. Of a few hundred thousand distinct CDR3 sequences in the sample, roughly 13% are singletons; the top ten hold more than 4.5%. The sample holds many counts of this clonotype. The antigen is not known. The CDR3 length is 16 residues. Germline CDR1 and CDR2: MGHDK and SYGVNS. Trimming took 4 bases from V and 3 from J; bases not matched to a gene: 6. Stable hyperthyroidism: no ophthalmopathy progression over 18 months of follow-up. Patients having uncontrolled infection, another autoimmune disease, pregnancy or lactation were not included. Out of approximately 10 ml of fresh peripheral blood came the PBMCs.

The J gene is TRBJ1-5, the V gene TRBV25-1, with 10 positions matching TRBD1. The sequence was obtained from a woman aged 18-35 years with Graves' hyperthyroidism. Material: blood. The DNA for the CDR3 is TGTGCCAGCAGTGCAGCCGGGACAGGGGCCAATCAGCCCCAGCATTTT. Translating it yields CASSAAGTGANQPQHF.